This T cell receptor (beta chain) was found in a study of T cell changes during pregnancy in multiple sclerosis (dated by TCRdb to the late 2010s). In the study overall: The study examined how the T cell repertoire changed over the course of pregnancy in women with multiple sclerosis.

Receptor amplification or capture employed the immunoSEQ multiplex PCR assay. TCRdb mirrors the immuneACCESS table, restricted to in-frame sequences. Some clones are absent from its copies; in checked studies, under half trace to an unresolved V gene, and the reason for the others is unknown. For this sample the table gives around 57,000 clones, of which about 90% were detected only once. Of the sample, 0.16% is held by the ten largest clones. In the case of this clone: The clone's antigen remains unknown. Base-call qualities are not available, and no considerably larger clone is one nucleotide away.

The CDR3 runs 14 residues from the cysteine to the phenylalanine. Of all the DNA, just the CDR3 is kept, 42 bases in frame from base 1. V is pruned by 5 bases and J by 10 bases, leaving 7 bases of the junction without a gene match. According to the germline V gene (reference sequence), CDR1 reads PRHDT and CDR2 reads FYEKMQ. Rearrangement joined TRBV13 to TRBJ2-5; 13 bases in the junction line up with TRBD2. The sequence was collected from a female donor in good health, enrolled as a control in a pregnancy study. The sequences come from CD4+ T cells from peripheral blood mononuclear cells, collected after pregnancy. For the CDR3, the sequence is CASSVRTSGGIQYF. The DNA sequence is TGTGCCAGCAGCGTCAGGACTAGCGGGGGCATCCAGTACTTC.